A single sample is the source of the 24 T cell receptor beta chains below, sequenced in a study of blood T cell repertoires in COVID-19. The table came from immunoSEQ multiplex PCR; TCRdb's copy has only in-frame clones and leaves some out. This sample has 200,000 to 250,000 clones, with approximately 80% found just once. Sequenced material: peripheral blood. The receptor set was obtained from a woman of 80 years or more with active or convalescent COVID-19.

This rearrangement joins TRBV5-1 to TRBJ2-2; D is unclear. From germline, CDR1 is SGHRS and CDR2 YFSETQ. The germline V and J ends were trimmed by 4 bases and 0 bases, with 10 bases remaining between them. The CDR3 covers 15 residues. CDR3 bases: TGCGCCAGCAGCATTCGACACCCGAACACCGGGGAGCTGTTTTTT. Protein: CASSIRHPNTGELFF.

The chain combines TRBV5-5 with TRBJ2-5, with D possibly matching TRBD1 (6 bases). V was shortened by 3 bases and J by 0 bases, with 9 bases between the two germline ends. Germline CDR1 and CDR2: SGHKS and YYEKEE (reference sequence). This CDR3 comprises 14 residues. In DNA form, the CDR3 reads TGTGCCAGCAGCTCGGACAGTAACCAAGAGACCCAGTACTTC. Amino acid sequence: CASSSDSNQETQYF.

The V call is TRBV15, the J call TRBJ2-1; 7 bases align to TRBD2. J was trimmed by 4 bases and V by 1 base; bases with no gene match: 7. Germline values: CDR1 LNHNV, CDR2 YYDKDF (reference sequence). This CDR3 has 16 residues. The CDR3 here is CATSRGSSGPYNEQFF. The CDR3 DNA reads TGTGCCACCAGCAGAGGTAGTAGCGGGCCGTACAATGAGCAGTTCTTC. Based on the CDR3 plus reference TRBV15 and TRBJ2-1, the full variable domain is DAMVIQNPRYQVTQFGKPVTLSCSQTLNHNVMYWYQQKSSQAPKLLFHYYDKDFNNEADTPDNFQSRRPNTSFCFLDIRSPGLGDTAMYLCATSRGSSGPYNEQFFGPGTRLTVL.

The V and J genes are TRBV28 and TRBJ1-2; D remains ambiguous. In germline, CDR1 is MDHEN, CDR2 SYDVKM. The V end lost 3 bases, the J end lost 2 bases, and 4 bases lay between the germline ends. This CDR3 is built from 12 residues. This CDR3 is CASSLGNYGYTF. The CDR3 DNA follows: TGTGCCAGCAGTTTGGGCAACTATGGCTACACCTTC.

The chain is built from TRBV3-1 (or the pseudogene TRBV3-2) and TRBJ2-1; 12 positions agree with TRBD2. CDR3 length: 18 residues. Germline-derived CDR1 and CDR2 are LGHDT and YNNKEL (reference sequence). J was trimmed by 5 bases and V by 2 bases; bases with no gene match: 10. This chain's CDR3 is CASSQLTSGSFGHNEQFF. In DNA, the CDR3 is TGTGCCAGCAGCCAATTGACTAGCGGGAGTTTTGGGCACAATGAGCAGTTCTTC.

The chain employs TRBV24-1 and TRBJ1-1; 8 bases match TRBD1. The CDR3 extends over 15 amino acids. V gave up 3 bases and J gave up 4 bases; unmatched junction bases: 6. Germline V gives CDR1 KGHDR, CDR2 SFDVKD. The CDR3 reads CATSDPRQGSTEAFF. The CDR3 nucleotides are TGTGCCACCAGTGATCCAAGACAGGGGAGCACTGAAGCTTTCTTT.

V is TRBV10-1 and J is TRBJ2-1; a weak D match, TRBD1 (5 bases). From germline, CDR1 is WNHNN and CDR2 SYGVQD (reference sequence). V was clipped by 3 bases and J by 6 bases, with 24 bases between them. The CDR3 has 18 residues. CDR3 residues: CASSDAFGAQISVNEQFF. In DNA, the CDR3 is TGCGCCAGCAGTGATGCTTTTGGGGCGCAAATTTCGGTCAATGAGCAGTTCTTC.

The chain joins TRBV5-1 to TRBJ2-1, with 9 bases identical to TRBD2. CDR1 is SGHRS, CDR2 YFSETQ, per germline. This CDR3 is built from 16 residues. V lost 0 bases to trimming and J lost 8 bases; unmatched junction nucleotides: 9. CDR3 nucleotides: TGCGCCAGCAGCTTGGAAGGCGGGAGGGCCGGGGATGAGCAGTTCTTC. Translating gives CASSLEGGRAGDEQFF.

The CDR3 reads CACGLAASTDTQYF. DNA for the CDR3: TGTGCCTGCGGACTAGCGGCGTCCACAGATACGCAGTATTTT. The chain couples TRBV28 to TRBJ2-3, with TRBD2 matching over 10 bases. This CDR3 is built from 14 residues. The V gene end was trimmed by 11 bases and the J gene end by 2 bases; junction bases not matched to a gene: 7. Per germline, CDR1 MDHEN and CDR2 SYDVKM.

CDR3: CASSQDGAGGDYGYTF. The CDR3 DNA is TGCGCCAGCAGCCAAGATGGGGCAGGAGGGGACTATGGCTACACCTTC. The J gene is TRBJ1-2, the V gene TRBV4-1; D might be TRBD1 (5 bases). V was pared by 0 bases and J by 3 bases, with 14 bases between. CDR1 is MGHRA and CDR2 is YSYEKL in the germline V gene. CDR3 length equals 16 residues.

The genes are TRBV15 and TRBJ2-5; TRBD1 matches 8 bases. Germline CDR1 reads LNHNV; CDR2 reads YYDKDF (reference sequence). CDR3 length: 15 residues. V dropped 0 bases and J dropped 4; count of bases not matched to a gene: 4. Here the CDR3 DNA reads TGTGCCACCAGCAGAGATGCAGGGGGCGGAGAGACCCAGTACTTC. Translation: CATSRDAGGGETQYF.

J is TRBJ1-2 and V is TRBV28, with TRBD1 identical over 10 bases. The CDR3 sequence is 14 residues long. The V and J ends lost 3 bases and 3 bases, in that order; junction bases with no gene match: 1. Germline values: CDR1 MDHEN, CDR2 SYDVKM. The CDR3 loop is CASSLGTGDYGYTF. The DNA of the CDR3 is TGTGCCAGCAGTTTGGGGACAGGGGACTATGGCTACACCTTC.

The V call is TRBV19, the J call TRBJ1-5; 9 bases align to TRBD1. V dropped 4 bases and J dropped 6; count of bases not matched to a gene: 13. CDR3 length: 17 residues. Germline V gene data show CDR1 as LNHDA and CDR2 as SQIVND (reference sequence). CDR3 loop: CASSTTGGSGVPQPQHF. The CDR3 DNA follows: TGTGCCAGTAGTACAACAGGGGGCTCAGGGGTGCCTCAGCCCCAGCATTTT.

J is TRBJ2-5 and V is TRBV15; 10 bases are a match to TRBD2. The CDR3 contains 17 residues. The germline gives CDR1 LNHNV, CDR2 YYDKDF (reference sequence). The V and J ends lost 1 base and 1 base, in that order; junction bases with no gene match: 6. The CDR3 loop reads CATSRGLAGGLQETQYF. In nucleotides, the CDR3 is TGTGCCACCAGCAGAGGCTTAGCGGGAGGCCTCCAAGAGACCCAGTACTTC.

The genes are TRBV30 and TRBJ1-5; D is perhaps TRBD1 (6 bases). V was cut by 3 bases and J by 6 bases, with 15 bases left in between. CDR1 GTSNPN and CDR2 SVGIG come from the germline V gene (reference sequence). This CDR3 has 14 amino acids. In DNA, the CDR3 is TGTGCCTGGAGCCGGACAGACAGAAGTCAGCCCCAGCATTTT. It is translated as CAWSRTDRSQPQHF.

V gene TRBV2 combines with J gene TRBJ2-3; 11 nucleotides align to TRBD2. The CDR3 totals 17 residues. V gave up 4 bases and J gave up 2 bases; unmatched junction bases: 8. Per the germline V gene, CDR1 is SNHLY and CDR2 is FYNNEI. CDR3 protein: CASSAYIAGGDTDTQYF. The CDR3 nucleotides read TGTGCCAGCAGTGCCTACATAGCGGGAGGGGACACAGATACGCAGTATTTT. Full variable domain (rest looked up from reference TRBV2 and TRBJ2-3): EPEVTQTPSHQVTQMGQEVILRCVPISNHLYFYWYRQILGQKVEFLVSFYNNEISEKSEIFDDQFSVERPDGSNFTLKIRSTKLEDSAMYFCASSAYIAGGDTDTQYFGPGTRLTVL.

The chain combines TRBV29-1 with TRBJ2-7, with TRBD1 matching 9 bases. This CDR3 has 14 residues. Germline-derived CDR1 and CDR2 are SQVTM and ANQGSEA. V was clipped by 6 bases and J by 1 base; unmatched bases: 7. The CDR3 spells CSVKEQGASYEQYF. CDR3 DNA: TGCAGCGTGAAGGAACAGGGGGCTTCCTACGAGCAGTACTTC.

The rearrangement uses TRBV7-2 and TRBJ2-7; a weak D match, TRBD2 (6 bases). CDR1 is SGHTA, CDR2 FQGNSA, per germline. The CDR3 is 16 residues long. The V end lost 0 bases, the J end lost 9 bases, and 21 bases lay between the germline ends. CDR3 nucleotide sequence: TGTGCCAGCAGCTTAGCGAGGGGACTTTCGGGCGGTTCGCAGTACTTC. Amino acid sequence: CASSLARGLSGGSQYF.

The genes are TRBV5-1 and TRBJ2-7, with D possibly being TRBD1 (5 bases). CDR1 is SGHRS, CDR2 YFSETQ, per germline. This CDR3 is 14 amino acids long. Trimming left V 2 bases short and J 5 bases short, with 14 bases between. The CDR3 reads CASSLGREWNEQYF. Here the CDR3 DNA reads TGCGCCAGCAGCTTAGGCAGGGAATGGAACGAGCAGTACTTC.

The chain combines TRBV6-6 with TRBJ2-1; possible D gene TRBD1, 6 bases. This CDR3 is 13 amino acids long. Per germline, CDR1 MNHNY and CDR2 SVGAGI (reference sequence). Trimming left V 6 bases short and J 5 bases short, with 11 bases between. The CDR3: CASRGGSNNEQFF. CDR3 in DNA: TGTGCCAGCAGAGGGGGTTCGAACAATGAGCAGTTCTTC.

The rearrangement uses TRBV5-8 and TRBJ2-1, with 11 nucleotides matching TRBD1. Per the germline V gene, CDR1 is SGHTS and CDR2 is YDEGEE. The J segment lost 7 bases and the V segment lost 3 bases, leaving 6 bases of the junction unmatched. CDR3 length: 15 amino acids. CDR3 sequence (DNA): TGTGCCAGCAGCTCGGACAGGGGGCTGTTTAATGAGCAGTTCTTC. It specifies CASSSDRGLFNEQFF.

The chain links TRBV7-8 to TRBJ1-2; D not certain. Germline-derived CDR1 and CDR2 are SGHVS and FQNEAQ. Between the trimmed V and J ends, which lost 1 base and 4 bases, there was a span of 13 bases. The CDR3 extends over 15 amino acids. The CDR3 nucleotides read TGTGCCAGCAGCTTAGTAGGTCAGGTCTCCTATGGCTACACCTTC. This translates into CASSLVGQVSYGYTF.

This clone occurred once. The gene calls are TRBV2 and TRBJ2-7; tentatively, D is TRBD1 (6 bases). This CDR3 region has 14 residues. Trimming removed 2 bases at V and 3 bases at J, with 11 bases between. CDR1 is SNHLY, CDR2 FYNNEI, per germline. CDR3 loop: CASSEIGQLYEQYF. CDR3 in DNA: TGTGCCAGCAGTGAAATAGGACAGCTCTACGAGCAGTACTTC.

The chain has TRBV6-5 and TRBJ1-1; possible D gene TRBD1, 5 bases. The CDR3 has 13 amino acids. Trimming left V 8 bases short and J 0 bases short, with 10 bases between. The germline CDR1 and CDR2 sequences are MNHEY and SVGAGI. The CDR3 sequence: CASPPGMNTEAFF. The CDR3 coding sequence is TGTGCCAGCCCCCCAGGGATGAACACTGAAGCTTTCTTT.